This T cell receptor beta chain was profiled in a study of blood T cell repertoires in COVID-19. Turning to the study itself: Acute-phase and convalescent COVID-19 samples originated in the United States, Italy and Spain. T cells, B-cell-depleted T cells, or PBMCs provided the cDNA or gDNA that served as material.

Original handling: Scientists estimated how many nucleated cells there were by amplifying reference gene primers. The protocol was immunoSEQ multiplex PCR, while the TCRdb copy is restricted to in-frame clones and leaves out a portion. V and J calls and clone size are given by that table; D and trimming were obtained from the DNA. In the table there are a few hundred thousand clones, 85% to 90% of which are singletons. Germline V lookup: CDR1 LNHDA, CDR2 SQIVND (reference sequence). V lost 5 bases, J lost 4 bases, and 14 bases lay in between. The CDR3 sequence is 15 residues long. The source material was PBMCs or T cells enriched from blood (not recorded which). This receptor was obtained from a man in his thirties or forties who had recovered from COVID-19. This chain joins TRBV19 and TRBJ2-2, with D possibly TRBD2 on 7 matching bases. CDR3 nucleotides: TGTGCCAGTAGTTCCCAGGGAGGGGGCACCGGGGAGCTGTTTTTT. It yields the protein CASSSQGGGTGELFF.